This TCR beta chain was recovered during a study of PD-1 blockade in classical Hodgkin lymphoma. General study findings and limits: A reduction in baseline TCR diversity was reportedly seen in newly diagnosed patients relative to healthy donors.

TCRdb's copy holds only in-frame clones and misses some; the assay was immunoSEQ multiplex PCR. The sample shows 45,000 or so clones, about three quarters of them seen only once. Time point described: cycle 4 day 1 (C4D1), after 6 weeks of nivolumab. Relapse was seen in all patients after autologous stem cell transplantation, and brentuximab vedotin exposure was variable. V shed 1 base and J shed 5 bases, with 6 bases lying between them. The CDR3 has 12 amino acids. Germline V gene sequence: CDR1 GTSNPN, CDR2 SVGIG (reference sequence). In the case of this clone: Its antigen is not known.

The genes are TRBV30 and TRBJ2-1; D unclear. The source is a human donor with classical Hodgkin lymphoma. Sequences were derived from peripheral blood mononuclear cells (PBMCs), sampled before the fourth cycle of nivolumab. CDR3 DNA sequence: TGTGCCTGGAGTGAACAGAACAATGAGCAGTTCTTC. Translating it yields CAWSEQNNEQFF.